This T cell receptor beta chain was documented in a study of T-cell reconstitution after alpha-beta-depleted transplantation in children. The CDR3 length is 15 residues. V lost 7 bases and J lost 6; bases outside the gene matches: 9. Researchers prepared the TCRbeta library using unique molecular identifiers, the study reports. TCRdb processed the PCR reads anew with MiXCR; each CDR3 protein has one entry. The repertoire holds 200,000 to 300,000 distinct CDR3 sequences, with 12% as singletons. V gene TRBV12-3 or TRBV12-4 combines with J gene TRBJ1-6, with TRBD1 identical over 7 bases. The TCR comes from a human donor who donated a stem cell graft to a child with acute lymphoblastic leukemia. The specimen was PBMCs from the stem cell graft donor, collected from the stem cell graft. In DNA, the CDR3 is TGTGCCAGCACCCTCGCGACAGGGATTAATTCACCCCTCCACTTT. Its translation is CASTLATGINSPLHF.